This T cell receptor (beta chain) originates from a study of blood T cell repertoires in COVID-19. The CDR3 runs 14 residues. Per the germline V gene, CDR1 is SGHRS and CDR2 is YFSETQ. The V and J ends lost 1 base and 5 bases respectively, with 7 bases between them. Per the study methods: Reference gene primers were amplified, and this amplification served to estimate nucleated cell counts. The method was immunoSEQ multiplex PCR; TCRdb's version includes in-frame clones alone and lacks a portion of them. V and J calls and clone size are as listed in that table; D and trimming were resolved from the DNA. Among some 51,000 clones listed, more than 75% were seen once.

The source material was peripheral blood. The V gene is TRBV5-1, the J gene TRBJ1-6; D unresolved. This TCR was sampled from a man aged 45-65 years with active COVID-19. The DNA of the CDR3 is TGCGCCAGCAGCTTGCCGGGGAATAATTCACCCCTCCACTTT. Protein product: CASSLPGNNSPLHF.